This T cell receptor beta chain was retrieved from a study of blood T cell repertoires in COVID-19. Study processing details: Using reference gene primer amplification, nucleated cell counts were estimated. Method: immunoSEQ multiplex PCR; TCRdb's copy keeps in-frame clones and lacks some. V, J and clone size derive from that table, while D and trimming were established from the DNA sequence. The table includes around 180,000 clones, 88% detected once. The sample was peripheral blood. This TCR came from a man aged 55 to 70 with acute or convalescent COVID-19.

The CDR3 DNA reads as TGTGCCACCAGCAGACCGGACAGAGAGTACGAGCAGTACGTC. Residues: CATSRPDREYEQYV. The chain employs TRBV15 and TRBJ2-7, with a possible D match to TRBD1 (6 bases). V lost 2 bases, J lost 4 bases, and 12 bases lay in between. This CDR3 is 14 amino acids long. The germline CDR1 and CDR2 sequences are LNHNV and YYDKDF (reference sequence).